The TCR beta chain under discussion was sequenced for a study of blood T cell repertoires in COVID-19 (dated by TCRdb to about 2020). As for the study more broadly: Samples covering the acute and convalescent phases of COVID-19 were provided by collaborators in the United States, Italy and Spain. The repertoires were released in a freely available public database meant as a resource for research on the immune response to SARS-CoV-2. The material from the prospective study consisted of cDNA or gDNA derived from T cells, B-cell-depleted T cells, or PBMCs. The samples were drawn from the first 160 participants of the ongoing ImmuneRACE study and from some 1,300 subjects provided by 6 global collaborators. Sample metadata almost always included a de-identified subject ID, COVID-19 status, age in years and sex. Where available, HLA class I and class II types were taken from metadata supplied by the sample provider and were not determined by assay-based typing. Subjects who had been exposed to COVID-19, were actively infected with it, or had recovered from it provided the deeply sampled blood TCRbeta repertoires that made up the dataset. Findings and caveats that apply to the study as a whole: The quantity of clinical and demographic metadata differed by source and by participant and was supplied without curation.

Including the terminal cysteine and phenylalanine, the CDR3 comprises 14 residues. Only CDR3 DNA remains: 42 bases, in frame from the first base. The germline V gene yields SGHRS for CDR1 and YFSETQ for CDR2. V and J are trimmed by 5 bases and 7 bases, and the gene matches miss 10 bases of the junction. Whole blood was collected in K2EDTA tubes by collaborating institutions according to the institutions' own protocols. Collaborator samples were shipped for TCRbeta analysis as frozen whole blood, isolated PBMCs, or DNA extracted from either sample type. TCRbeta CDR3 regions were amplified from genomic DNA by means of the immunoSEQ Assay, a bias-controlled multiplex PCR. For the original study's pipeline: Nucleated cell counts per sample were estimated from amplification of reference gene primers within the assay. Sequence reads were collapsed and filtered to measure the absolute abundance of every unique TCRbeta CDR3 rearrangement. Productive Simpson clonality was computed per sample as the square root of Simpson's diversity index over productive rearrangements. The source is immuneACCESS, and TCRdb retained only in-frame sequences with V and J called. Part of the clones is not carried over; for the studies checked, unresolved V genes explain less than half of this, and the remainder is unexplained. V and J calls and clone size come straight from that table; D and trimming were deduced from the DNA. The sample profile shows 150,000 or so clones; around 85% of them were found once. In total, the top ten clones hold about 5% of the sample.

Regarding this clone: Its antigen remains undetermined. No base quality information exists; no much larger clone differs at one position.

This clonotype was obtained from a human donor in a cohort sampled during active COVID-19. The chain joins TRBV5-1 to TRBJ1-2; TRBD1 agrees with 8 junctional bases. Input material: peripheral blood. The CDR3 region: CASRPGGADFGYTF. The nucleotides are TGCGCCAGCAGGCCAGGGGGCGCGGATTTTGGCTACACCTTC. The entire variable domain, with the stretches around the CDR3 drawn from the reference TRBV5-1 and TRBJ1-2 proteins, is KAGVTQTPRYLIKTRGQQVTLSCSPISGHRSVSWYQQTPGQGLQFLFEYFSETQRNKGNFPGRFSGRQFSNSRSEMNVSTLELGDSALYLCASRPGGADFGYTFGSGTRLTVV.